The 30 T cell receptor beta chains listed next were all sequenced from one sample in a study of T-cell memory formation after mild COVID-19. TCRdb re-derived calls from the 5' RACE reads in MiXCR, one entry per CDR3 protein. The sample records fewer than 450,000 distinct CDR3 sequences, 24% being singletons. Sequenced sample: PBMCs or a T cell subset sorted from them (not recorded which). The source is an adult woman who had mild COVID-19 (a few samples of this study predate the infection). Cell type and time point are not known.

The rearrangement uses TRBV4-1 and TRBJ2-5; D gene unclear. Per the germline V gene, CDR1 is MGHRA and CDR2 is YSYEKL. This CDR3 region has 12 residues. Trimming left V 0 bases short and J 8 bases short, with 7 bases between. CDR3 loop: CASSQDILTQYF. The CDR3 region has the DNA TGCGCCAGCAGCCAAGATATCCTTACCCAGTACTTC.

The CDR3 bases are TGTGCCAGCAGCTTTCGGACTAGCGGGGTGTCTAGCACAGATACGCAGTATTTT. As protein: CASSFRTSGVSSTDTQYF. The chain is built from TRBV5-6 and TRBJ2-3; 12 positions match TRBD2. V lost 2 bases and J lost 0; bases outside the gene matches: 7. In germline, CDR1 is SGHDT, CDR2 YYEEEE. The CDR3 totals 18 residues.

In its sample, this clonotype was seen a few times. The V and J genes are TRBV21-1 and TRBJ2-1; the D segment call TRBD1 is taken from the table without a DNA check. TRBV21-1 is a documented pseudogene. This CDR3 is built from 17 residues. The CDR3 here is CASSLIPGARFYNEQFF. The CDR3, as DNA: TGTGCCAGCAGCCTGATTCCGGGGGCGAGATTCTACAATGAGCAGTTCTTC.

The chain links TRBV20-1 to TRBJ1-5; tentatively, D is TRBD1 (5 bases). The V and J ends lost 3 bases and 5 bases respectively, with 14 bases between them. Germline CDR1 is DFQATT and CDR2 is SNEGSKA (reference sequence). The CDR3 runs 14 residues. The CDR3 region is CSARTALMDQPQHF. The CDR3 region has the DNA TGCAGTGCTAGGACAGCCCTCATGGATCAGCCCCAGCATTTT.

This clonotype was recorded many times. J is TRBJ1-1 and V is TRBV12-3 or TRBV12-4, with D perhaps TRBD1 (6 bases). The CDR3 is made up of 18 amino acids. V was clipped by 6 bases and J by 3 bases, with 26 bases between them. The CDR3 spells CASRSYRLGHREDTEAFF. CDR3 coding DNA: TGTGCCAGCAGATCGTATAGGTTGGGACACCGGGAAGACACTGAAGCTTTCTTT.

This clonotype is medium-sized. V and J are TRBV18 and TRBJ2-7, with D maybe TRBD1 (5 bases). V lost 8 bases and J lost 4, with 9 bases in between. This CDR3 is built from 11 residues. CDR1 and CDR2 (germline): KGHSH, LQKENI. CDR3 protein: CASSPGYEQYF. The CDR3 DNA reads TGTGCCAGCAGCCCAGGGTACGAGCAGTACTTC.

This clonotype was counted between two and nine times. The CDR3 DNA is TGTGCCAGCGGGGACGAGGCCAATGAGCAGTTCTTC. Protein sequence: CASGDEANEQFF. The chain joins TRBV28 to TRBJ2-1; the D gene could be TRBD1 or TRBD2 (5 bases each). V was pared by 8 bases and J by 6 bases, with 11 bases between. Germline V CDR1 and CDR2: MDHEN, SYDVKM. CDR3 length equals 12 residues. Filled out from reference TRBV28 and TRBJ2-1, the complete variable domain reads DVKVTQSSRYLVKRTGEKVFLECVQDMDHENMFWYRQDPGLGLRLIYFSYDVKMKEKGDIPEGYSVSREKKERFSLILESASTNQTSMYLCASGDEANEQFFGPGTRLTVL.

At least ten counts were recorded for this clonotype. The chain recombines TRBV5-6 with TRBJ1-2; D remains unclear. This CDR3 is 13 amino acids long. Per germline, CDR1 SGHDT and CDR2 YYEEEE. Trimming shortened V by 4 bases and J by 3 bases, and 10 bases separated the two germline ends. The CDR3 sequence is CASSLGRYYGYTF. Written as DNA, the CDR3 is TGTGCCAGCAGCCTCGGACGGTACTATGGCTACACCTTC.

There are a few counts of this clonotype. This chain joins TRBV3-1 and TRBJ1-1, with D possibly being TRBD1 (5 bases). Trimming removed 0 bases from V and 1 base from J, with 9 bases in between. The CDR3 has 15 residues. The V gene's germline CDR1 is LGHDT and CDR2 YNNKEL (reference sequence). The CDR3 protein is CASSQEGGGNTEAFF. CDR3 sequence (DNA): TGTGCCAGCAGCCAAGAGGGGGGTGGGAACACTGAAGCTTTCTTT.

This clonotype showed up just a few times. CDR3 sequence reads: CASSSRTSGPHNEQFF. In DNA form, the CDR3 reads TGTGCCAGCAGTTCTAGGACTAGCGGGCCCCATAATGAGCAGTTCTTC. The rearrangement links TRBV12-3 or TRBV12-4 to TRBJ2-1; TRBD2 agrees at 11 bases. V shed 4 bases, J shed 7 bases, and the junction held 9 bases outside the gene matches. CDR3 length: 16 residues.

This clonotype was picked up a small number of times. This sequence joins TRBV15 and TRBJ2-5; 8 bases align to TRBD1. This CDR3 region has 13 residues. From germline, CDR1 is LNHNV and CDR2 YYDKDF (reference sequence). The trim removed 8 bases at V and 5 bases at J, leaving 7 bases unmatched. In DNA form, the CDR3 reads TGTGCCACCGGGGACAGGAGGGGGGAGACCCAGTACTTC. It is translated as CATGDRRGETQYF.

The chain is built from TRBV12-3 or TRBV12-4 and TRBJ1-1; weak D call: TRBD1 (6 bases). This CDR3 spans 15 amino acids. V was clipped by 5 bases and J by 1 base, with 14 bases between them. The CDR3 DNA reads as TGTGCCAGCAGTCCCCTGCTAGGGGGGAACACTGAAGCTTTCTTT. Translating it yields CASSPLLGGNTEAFF.

The genes are TRBV30 and TRBJ2-3; D not certain. The CDR3 spans 13 residues. CDR1 and CDR2 (germline): GTSNPN, SVGIG (reference sequence). V lost 0 bases and J lost 2, with 6 bases in between. The CDR3 region is CAWSVPPTDTQYF. CDR3 bases: TGTGCCTGGAGTGTACCCCCCACAGATACGCAGTATTTT. Full variable domain (rest looked up from reference TRBV30 and TRBJ2-3): SQTIHQWPATLVQPVGSPLSLECTVEGTSNPNLYWYRQAAGRGLQLLFYSVGIGQISSEVPQNLSASRPQDRQFILSSKKLLLSDSGFYLCAWSVPPTDTQYFGPGTRLTVL.

In its sample, this clonotype was seen a few times. The genes are TRBV7-6 and TRBJ1-1, with a tentative D call TRBD1 (6 bases). Trimming took off 5 bases at V and 1 base at J, with 8 bases between the two ends. The CDR3 length is 13 residues. Germline CDR1 reads SGHVS; CDR2 reads FNYEAQ. The CDR3 bases are TGTGCCAGCAGCGGGACATCGAACACTGAAGCTTTCTTT. Translated, it gives CASSGTSNTEAFF.

At least ten counts were recorded for this clonotype. V is TRBV12-3 or TRBV12-4 and J is TRBJ1-2, with D unclear. V lost 4 bases and J lost 7, with 10 bases in between. The length of the CDR3 is 12 residues. The CDR3 sequence: CASSSRQLGYTF. The CDR3, as DNA: TGTGCCAGCAGTTCCAGACAACTTGGCTACACCTTC.

This clonotype has a handful of counts. This chain connects TRBV15 to TRBJ2-5; D might be TRBD1 or TRBD2, each matching 5 bases. The V end was cut by 3 bases, the J end by 5 bases, with 13 bases between. The V gene's germline CDR1 is LNHNV and CDR2 YYDKDF (reference sequence). The CDR3 covers 14 residues. CDR3 loop: CATSSTRKGETQYF. The CDR3 nucleotides are TGTGCCACCAGCAGTACTAGGAAGGGGGAGACCCAGTACTTC.

The chain links TRBV15 to TRBJ1-6, with 10 nucleotides matching TRBD1. The V and J ends lost 8 bases and 9 bases, in that order; junction bases with no gene match: 7. Germline V gene sequence: CDR1 LNHNV, CDR2 YYDKDF (reference sequence). CDR3 length: 14 amino acids. The chain's CDR3 is CATLRDRGSSPLHF. The CDR3 nucleotides read TGTGCCACCCTCCGGGACAGGGGTAGTTCACCCCTCCACTTT.

A few counts support this clonotype. V usage is TRBV27 and J usage is TRBJ1-2; D ambiguous. The CDR3 runs to 13 residues. Germline-derived CDR1 and CDR2 are MNHEY and SMNVEV (reference sequence). V was pared by 5 bases and J by 1 base, with 8 bases between. CDR3 in DNA: TGTGCCAGCAGTACCTCAAGTAACTATGGCTACACCTTC. Its translation is CASSTSSNYGYTF.

V is TRBV5-1 and J is TRBJ1-1; D possibly corresponds to TRBD1 (5 bases). Per germline, CDR1 SGHRS and CDR2 YFSETQ. V lost 4 bases and J lost 6, with 13 bases in between. The CDR3 consists of 13 residues. In DNA form, the CDR3 reads TGCGCCAGCAGCCTTGGGGACGTCGCTGAAGCTTTCTTT. It is translated as CASSLGDVAEAFF.

The chain is built from TRBV19 and TRBJ2-1; the D is unclear. V lost 6 bases, J lost 10 bases, and 10 bases lay in between. Germline V CDR1 and CDR2: LNHDA, SQIVND (reference sequence). The CDR3 length is 11 residues. The CDR3 protein is CASRTTGEQFF. The CDR3 DNA follows: TGTGCCAGTAGGACCACCGGGGAGCAGTTCTTC.

The V gene is TRBV19, the J gene TRBJ1-1; unclear D gene. V lost 6 bases to trimming and J lost 11 bases, with 19 bases between them. There are 13 residues in the CDR3. Germline CDR1 reads LNHDA; CDR2 reads SQIVND (reference sequence). CDR3 coding DNA: TGTGCCAGTAGAGCCCAAGGAAGGCTAGTCGCTTTCTTT. It is translated as CASRAQGRLVAFF.

This clonotype was detected only a few times. The CDR3 protein is CASSFRDGELFF. For the CDR3, the DNA is TGCGCCAGCAGCTTTCGGGACGGGGAGCTGTTTTTT. The chain has TRBV5-1 and TRBJ2-2; D perhaps matches TRBD2 (5 bases). CDR1 SGHRS and CDR2 YFSETQ come from the germline V gene. The CDR3 spans 12 residues. V was clipped by 2 bases and J by 7 bases, with 6 bases between them.

This clonotype has only a few counts. The chain combines TRBV11-2 with TRBJ1-2, with D tentatively TRBD1 (6 bases). With 1 base removed from V and 7 bases from J, the gap between germline ends came to 19 bases. Germline CDR1 is SGHAT and CDR2 is FQNNGV. The CDR3 is 16 residues long. CDR3: CASSLVVGGGNGGYTF. CDR3 DNA: TGTGCCAGCAGCTTAGTGGTTGGAGGGGGTAATGGTGGCTACACCTTC. Full variable domain (remainder filled in from reference TRBV11-2 and TRBJ1-2): EAGVAQSPRYKIIEKRQSVAFWCNPISGHATLYWYQQILGQGPKLLIQFQNNGVVDDSQLPKDRFSAERLKGVDSTLKIQPAKLEDSAVYLCASSLVVGGGNGGYTFGSGTRLTVV.

This clonotype was observed a few times. The rearrangement links TRBV15 to TRBJ2-7, with TRBD2 matching 9 bases. Germline lookup yields CDR1 LNHNV and CDR2 YYDKDF (reference sequence). V was clipped by 1 base and J by 0 bases; unmatched bases: 4. The CDR3 runs to 16 residues. For the CDR3, the DNA is TGTGCCACCAGCAGAGCGGGAGCGGGGGGCTCCTACGAGCAGTACTTC. Protein product: CATSRAGAGGSYEQYF.

This clonotype was seen ten or more times. This chain uses TRBV7-8 with TRBJ2-7; D uncertain. The germline V and J ends were trimmed by 3 bases and 4 bases, with 13 bases remaining between them. Germline CDR1 is SGHVS and CDR2 is FQNEAQ. This CDR3 comprises 14 residues. The CDR3 DNA reads TGTGCCAGCAGCTTTGAGGTAGGGCGGTACGAGCAGTACTTC. Translating it yields CASSFEVGRYEQYF.

The gene calls are TRBV6-5 and TRBJ2-7; a possible D gene is TRBD2 (7 bases). Deletions cut 6 bases from V and 0 bases from J, with 15 bases between. The CDR3 extends over 15 amino acids. Germline CDR1 and CDR2: MNHEY and SVGAGI. Here the CDR3 reads CASRIPGGSSYEQYF. The DNA of the CDR3 is TGTGCCAGCAGAATCCCGGGGGGCAGCTCCTACGAGCAGTACTTC.

There are a few counts of this clonotype. The chain couples TRBV7-3 to TRBJ1-1; 7 bases are shared with TRBD1. The length of the CDR3 is 13 residues. Losses at the gene ends were 5 bases for V and 4 bases for J; bases not matched to a gene: 4. Germline V gene data show CDR1 as SGHTA and CDR2 as FQGTGA. CDR3 amino acids: CASSATGSTEAFF. The DNA of the CDR3 is TGTGCCAGCAGCGCGACAGGGAGCACTGAAGCTTTCTTT.

This clonotype was detected only a few times. The chain links TRBV4-1 to TRBJ1-1, with D perhaps TRBD1 (5 bases). The CDR3 runs 13 residues. Germline V gives CDR1 MGHRA, CDR2 YSYEKL. Trimming cost V 10 bases and J 1 base, with 13 bases left between them. CDR3 region: CAIQTAENTEAFF. DNA of the CDR3: TGCGCCATCCAGACAGCGGAGAACACTGAAGCTTTCTTT.

The V call is TRBV7-3, the J call TRBJ2-4; 8 bases are shared with TRBD1. The CDR3 is 15 amino acids. The V gene end was trimmed by 5 bases and the J gene end by 0 bases; junction bases not matched to a gene: 3. Germline lookup yields CDR1 SGHTA and CDR2 FQGTGA. Written as DNA, the CDR3 is TGTGCCAGCAGCGCCGACAGGGGAGCCAAAAACATTCAGTACTTC. Translating it yields CASSADRGAKNIQYF.

Only a few counts were recorded for this clonotype. The chain carries TRBV4-3 and TRBJ1-4, with D possibly TRBD1 on 5 matching bases. V gave up 0 bases and J gave up 10 bases, with 18 bases separating them. CDR1 is LGHNA and CDR2 is YSLEER in the germline V gene. The CDR3 length is 16 residues. DNA for the CDR3: TGCGCCAGCAGCCAAGAGATACTTTCCCGGGGCCTAAAACTGTTTTTT. Translating it yields CASSQEILSRGLKLFF.